A selection of T cell receptor beta chains follows, all from one sample in a study of T-cell reconstitution after alpha-beta-depleted transplantation in children. Via MiXCR, TCRdb re-called the PCR reads, giving one row per CDR3 protein. The sample includes 250,000 to 300,000 distinct CDR3 sequences, about 9.4% seen only once; the top ten take approximately 7%. The sequenced sample was PBMCs, obtained before TCRalphabeta/CD19-depleted stem cell transplant. The receptors stem from a boy younger than two with acute myeloid leukemia, due to receive a stem cell transplant. Both conserved end residues are part of each CDR3. D genes are given only for firm matches. Part of the rows lack a size; the others show once, few, many or a class for expanded clones.

j_gene | abundance | v_gene | d_gene | CDR3nt | CDR3aa
TRBJ2-1 | many | TRBV7-9 | . | TGTGCCAGCAGCCCCTTTAGAGGCCCCAAGTACAATGAGCAGTTCTTC | CASSPFRGPKYNEQFF
TRBJ2-5 | few | TRBV19 | TRBD2 | TGTGCCAGTACCCCATCTCGAGCGGGAGGACAAGAGACCCAGTACTTC | CASTPSRAGGQETQYF
TRBJ2-3 | many | TRBV4-3 | TRBD1 | TGCGCCAGCAGCCCCCGGGACAGTGTCACAGATACGCAGTATTTT | CASSPRDSVTDTQYF
TRBJ2-1 | many | TRBV11-2 | TRBD2 | TGTGCCAGCAGTTTTACCGGGACTAGCGCTGATGGTGAGCAGTTCTTC | CASSFTGTSADGEQFF
TRBJ1-4 | many | TRBV29-1 | . | TGCAGCGTTGACCTAACAGGGAACAATGAAAAACTGTTTTTT | CSVDLTGNNEKLFF
TRBJ1-1 | many | TRBV5-1 | . | TGCGCCAGCAGGGGGACACTGAATAGGGGCACTGAAGCTTTCTTT | CASRGTLNRGTEAFF
TRBJ2-1 | . | TRBV2 | . | TGTGCCAGCAGTGAACCCCTAAAGAATGAGCAGTTCTTC | CASSEPLKNEQFF
TRBJ2-2 | many | TRBV7-3 | . | TGTGCCAGCAGCCTCAACCCCGGGGAGCTGTTTTTT | CASSLNPGELFF
TRBJ2-1 | many | TRBV6-5 | TRBD2 | TGTGCCAGCCAACCGGGGGGGTACAAGAATGAGCAGTTCTTC | CASQPGGYKNEQFF
TRBJ2-3 | many | TRBV11-2 | TRBD2 | TGTGCCAGCAGCTTCGGTATAAAGCGGGAAGTCGGCACAGATACGCAGTATTTT | CASSFGIKREVGTDTQYF
TRBJ2-7 | many | TRBV16 | . | TGTGCCAGCAGCCCCCTGGACAGCGCGAGCTCCTACGAGCAGTACTTC | CASSPLDSASSYEQYF
TRBJ2-1 | many | TRBV4-3 | TRBD2 | TGCGCCAGCAGCCAAGACTCTAGCGGGGCCTACAATGAGCAGTTCTTC | CASSQDSSGAYNEQFF
TRBJ2-1 | many | TRBV5-1 | TRBD1 | TGCGCCAGCAGCTTGGGACAGGGGGACAATGAGCAGTTCTTC | CASSLGQGDNEQFF
TRBJ2-1 | few | TRBV7-2 | TRBD2 | TGTGCCAGCAGCTTGTTGGCGGGGGGTTCGTACAATGAGCAGTTCTTC | CASSLLAGGSYNEQFF
TRBJ2-2 | . | TRBV7-2 | TRBD2 | TGTGCCAGCAGCTCCCGGGGGGGGCTGAACACCGGGGAGCTGTTTTTT | CASSSRGGLNTGELFF
TRBJ1-1 | many | TRBV7-6 | . | TGTGCCAGCAGCCAAGCAGGGACGACGGAAGCTTTCTTT | CASSQAGTTEAFF
TRBJ2-3 | many | TRBV2 | TRBD2 | TGTGCCAGCAAAACTAGCGTCACAGATACGCAGTATTTT | CASKTSVTDTQYF
TRBJ2-7 | many | TRBV28 | . | TGTGCCAGCTCCTTTGTAGGGGGGACCGCCTCCGAGCAGTACTTC | CASSFVGGTASEQYF
TRBJ2-1 | many | TRBV25-1 | TRBD2 | TGTGCCAGCAGTGAAGACCCGGGACTAGCGGGAGACGAGCAGTTCTTC | CASSEDPGLAGDEQFF
TRBJ2-5 | . | TRBV23-1 | TRBD1 | TGCGCCAGCAGTCAATATTTGAGACAGGGGGGAGAGACCCAGTACTTC | CASSQYLRQGGETQYF
TRBJ2-5 | many | TRBV7-2 | TRBD2 | TGTGCCAGCAGCCCAGAGGCTAGCGGGAGGGCCGGAGAGACCCAGTACTTC | CASSPEASGRAGETQYF
TRBJ1-1 | many | TRBV5-1 | . | TGCGCCAGCAGCTTGGATAGGGGGGACACTGAAGCTTTCTTT | CASSLDRGDTEAFF
TRBJ2-4 | many | TRBV11-2 | . | TGTGCCAGCAGTTTACGTTTGAGGGGCGGATCCAAAAACATTCAGTACTTC | CASSLRLRGGSKNIQYF
TRBJ2-5 | many | TRBV14 | TRBD1 | TGTGCCAGCAGCCAATCTACGACAGGGGCTTGGGAGACCCAGTACTTC | CASSQSTTGAWETQYF
TRBJ2-3 | many | TRBV25-1 | . | TGTGCCAGCAGTGATAGCACAGATACGCAGTATTTT | CASSDSTDTQYF
TRBJ1-2 | many | TRBV28 | . | TGTGCCAGCAGGGAGGAGTATGGCTACACCTTC | CASREEYGYTF
TRBJ2-7 | many | TRBV5-1 | . | TGCGCCAGCAGCTTGGTAAAGGCGACCTACGAGCAGTACTTC | CASSLVKATYEQYF